The next 30 T cell receptor beta chains were all read from a single sample in a study of blood T cell repertoires in COVID-19 (dated by TCRdb to 2018 to 2020). The library was prepared using the immunoSEQ multiplex PCR assay. TCRdb holds this immuneACCESS table with in-frame rearrangements only. Some clones are missing; in checked studies, unresolved V genes explain under half, and the rest has no known cause. The sample data list around 160,000 clones, and 80% to 90% of these were observed just once. 8% to 10% of the sample is taken by the ten largest. Sequenced material: peripheral blood. These receptors were collected from a man aged 55 to 69 with acute or convalescent COVID-19.

A single count supports this clone. The CDR3 DNA follows: TGTGCCAGCAGCCCGGACCCGGGGGCCCAGCATTTT. Amino acid sequence: CASSPDPGAQHF. The V and J genes are TRBV13 and TRBJ1-5, with D possibly matching TRBD1 (5 bases). CDR3 length equals 12 residues. The germline V gene has CDR1 PRHDT and CDR2 FYEKMQ (reference sequence). V lost 5 bases to trimming and J lost 11 bases, with 13 bases between them.

The chain uses TRBV13 and TRBJ1-4; no clear D gene. Trimming removed 2 bases at V and 8 bases at J, with 12 bases between. The CDR3 length is 14 residues. In germline, CDR1 is PRHDT, CDR2 FYEKMQ (reference sequence). CDR3 bases: TGTGCCAGCAGCTTACGAGGGAGAGGGGAAAAACTGTTTTTT. This encodes CASSLRGRGEKLFF. Variable domain in full (rest from reference TRBV13 and TRBJ1-4): AAGVIQSPRHLIKEKRETATLKCYPIPRHDTVYWYQQGPGQDPQFLISFYEKMQSDKGSIPDRFSAQQFSDYHSELNMSSLELGDSALYFCASSLRGRGEKLFFGSGTQLSVL.

V and J are TRBV25-1 and TRBJ1-1; D perhaps matches TRBD1 (5 bases). The CDR3 loop spans 14 amino acids. Trimming removed 6 bases at V and 3 bases at J, with 14 bases between. Germline V gives CDR1 MGHDK, CDR2 SYGVNS. This CDR3 reads CASRYGGRYTEAFF. CDR3 bases: TGTGCCAGCAGGTACGGGGGGAGGTACACTGAAGCTTTCTTT.

The rearrangement links TRBV5-1 to TRBJ2-3; 7 bases line up with TRBD1. J was trimmed by 2 bases and V by 4 bases; bases with no gene match: 10. This CDR3 has 16 amino acids. Germline loops: CDR1 SGHRS, CDR2 YFSETQ. The CDR3: CASSLARGQNTDTQYF. The CDR3 coding sequence is TGCGCCAGCAGCCTTGCGAGGGGACAGAACACAGATACGCAGTATTTT. The complete variable domain, with remaining parts taken from reference TRBV5-1 and TRBJ2-3, reads KAGVTQTPRYLIKTRGQQVTLSCSPISGHRSVSWYQQTPGQGLQFLFEYFSETQRNKGNFPGRFSGRQFSNSRSEMNVSTLELGDSALYLCASSLARGQNTDTQYFGPGTRLTVL.

The rearrangement uses TRBV7-3 and TRBJ2-1, with 11 bases identical to TRBD2. V lost 2 bases and J lost 0; bases outside the gene matches: 6. Germline V lookup: CDR1 SGHTA, CDR2 FQGTGA. CDR3 length equals 18 residues. CDR3 bases: TGTGCCAGCAGCTTACTAGCGGGAGGAAGAAGCTCCTACAATGAGCAGTTCTTC. Residues: CASSLLAGGRSSYNEQFF.

The rearrangement uses TRBV19 and TRBJ2-3; D remains unclear. CDR1 is LNHDA, CDR2 SQIVND, per germline (reference sequence). The germline V and J ends were trimmed by 5 bases and 5 bases, with 8 bases remaining between them. CDR3 length: 12 amino acids. The CDR3: CASSLRRDTQYF. The CDR3 nucleotides read TGTGCCAGTAGTCTAAGGAGAGATACGCAGTATTTT.

In DNA form, the CDR3 reads TGTGCCAGCAGTGAAAGGCTAGCGGGACGCACAGATACGCAGTATTTT. Protein product: CASSERLAGRTDTQYF. V and J are TRBV2 and TRBJ2-3; 9 bases are a match to TRBD2. Unmatched junction bases numbered 4, after V lost 2 bases and J lost 1 base. This CDR3 has 16 amino acids. Germline CDR1 reads SNHLY; CDR2 reads FYNNEI.

The chain recombines TRBV6-5 with TRBJ2-5; TRBD2 matches at 12 bases. Germline CDR1 reads MNHEY; CDR2 reads SVGAGI. Trimming removed 6 bases from V and 8 bases from J; junction bases left unmatched: 7. This CDR3 has 14 amino acids. The CDR3 sequence is CASRRLAGEGTQYF. In DNA, the CDR3 is TGTGCCAGCAGACGACTAGCGGGGGAAGGAACCCAGTACTTC.

The chain employs TRBV3-1 (or the pseudogene TRBV3-2) and TRBJ1-3; unclear D gene. With 2 bases removed from V and 3 bases from J, the gap between germline ends came to 5 bases. The CDR3 is 13 amino acids. Germline CDR1 is LGHDT and CDR2 is YNNKEL (reference sequence). CDR3 in DNA: TGTGCCAGCAGCCAACTCCTTGGAAACACCATATATTTT. Amino acids: CASSQLLGNTIYF.

CDR3 region: CASSPQGTEAFF. The DNA for the CDR3 is TGTGCCAGCAGCCCACAGGGGACTGAAGCTTTCTTT. The chain has TRBV7-2 and TRBJ1-1; the match to TRBD1 covers 7 bases. V was clipped by 5 bases and J by 5 bases; unmatched bases: 2. CDR1 and CDR2 from the germline V gene are SGHTA and FQGNSA. This CDR3 comprises 12 residues.

This clone appeared a few times. This chain joins TRBV3-1 (or the pseudogene TRBV3-2) and TRBJ1-1; 9 nucleotides agree with TRBD1. The germline V gene has CDR1 LGHDT and CDR2 YNNKEL (reference sequence). The CDR3 has 14 residues. V was clipped by 4 bases and J by 0 bases; unmatched bases: 0. In DNA, the CDR3 is TGTGCCAGCAGCCGACAGGGGGTGAACACTGAAGCTTTCTTT. Translated, it gives CASSRQGVNTEAFF.

The V gene is TRBV5-4, the J gene TRBJ1-1; D is uncertain. V lost 1 base, J lost 4 bases, and 11 bases lay in between. The CDR3 has 14 amino acids. In germline, CDR1 is SGHNT, CDR2 YYREEE (reference sequence). The CDR3 sequence: CASSLSRGVTEAFF. CDR3 bases: TGTGCCAGCAGCTTGAGTCGAGGAGTCACTGAAGCTTTCTTT.

V and J are TRBV28 and TRBJ1-4; D remains unclear. The CDR3 extends over 11 amino acids. V dropped 4 bases and J dropped 6 bases, with 3 bases sitting between them. CDR1 and CDR2 (germline): MDHEN, SYDVKM. The CDR3 protein is CASSSDEKLFF. The CDR3 DNA reads TGTGCCAGCAGTTCCGATGAAAAACTGTTTTTT.

This sequence joins TRBV21-1 and TRBJ2-7; the table gives TRBD1 as D, unverified against the DNA. TRBV21-1 is a known pseudogene. This CDR3 comprises 12 residues. CDR3 sequence (DNA): TGTGCCACCTGGACAGACTCCTACGAGCAGTACTTC. As protein: CATWTDSYEQYF.

The chain recombines TRBV18 with TRBJ2-2; TRBD1 agrees at 7 bases. The V gene's germline CDR1 is KGHSH and CDR2 LQKENI. V lost 3 bases, J lost 4 bases, and 11 bases stayed unmatched. This CDR3 has 17 amino acids. The CDR3, as DNA: TGTGCCAGCTCACCCACCCGACTGACAGGGTCCACCGGGGAGCTGTTTTTT. Translation: CASSPTRLTGSTGELFF.

The chain joins TRBV19 to TRBJ2-1; a weak D match, TRBD2 (6 bases). V lost 1 base, J lost 2 bases, and 12 bases lay in between. There are 16 residues in the CDR3. Germline V gives CDR1 LNHDA, CDR2 SQIVND (reference sequence). The CDR3 spells CASSIATRGTYNEQFF. CDR3 bases: TGTGCCAGTAGTATAGCGACTAGAGGGACCTACAATGAGCAGTTCTTC.

The V call is TRBV7-9, the J call TRBJ1-2, with a tentative D call TRBD1 (6 bases). V dropped 5 bases and J dropped 4 bases, with 17 bases sitting between them. Germline-derived CDR1 and CDR2 are SEHNR and FQNEAQ (reference sequence). CDR3 size: 15 residues. DNA for the CDR3: TGTGCCAGCAGCCCCTGGACGGGGACATTCTATGGCTACACCTTC. It specifies CASSPWTGTFYGYTF.

The chain links TRBV30 to TRBJ2-2, with a weak D call TRBD1 (6 bases). The CDR3 is 14 residues long. Trimming left V 6 bases short and J 2 bases short, with 13 bases between. CDR1 is GTSNPN and CDR2 is SVGIG in the germline V gene (reference sequence). The chain's CDR3 is CACGRDTNTGELFF. The CDR3 DNA reads TGTGCCTGTGGCCGGGACACAAACACCGGGGAGCTGTTTTTT.

This clone was recorded at least ten times. V gene TRBV4-2 combines with J gene TRBJ2-1, with TRBD2 matching over 7 bases. V gave up 4 bases and J gave up 7 bases; unmatched junction bases: 13. The germline gives CDR1 LGHNA, CDR2 YNFKEQ. CDR3 length equals 16 residues. The CDR3 region is CASSPSLAGDVNEQFF. Here the CDR3 DNA reads TGTGCCAGCAGCCCAAGCCTCGCGGGAGACGTTAATGAGCAGTTCTTC.

This chain connects TRBV19 to TRBJ2-7; 9 bases align to TRBD1. CDR3 length: 14 amino acids. V shed 6 bases and J 7 bases; nucleotides not matched to a gene: 10. Germline-derived CDR1 and CDR2 are LNHDA and SQIVND (reference sequence). CDR3 in DNA: TGTGCCAGTAGCCCGGGACAGGGAACTCGGGAGCAGTACTTC. The encoded protein is CASSPGQGTREQYF.

The chain couples TRBV11-2 to TRBJ2-5; D ambiguous. The germline V gene has CDR1 SGHAT and CDR2 FQNNGV. This CDR3 region has 12 residues. V was pared by 5 bases and J by 4 bases, with 8 bases between. CDR3 sequence: CASSLYRETQYF. CDR3 nucleotides: TGTGCCAGCAGCCTCTACAGAGAGACCCAGTACTTC. The full variable domain, in which reference TRBV11-2 and TRBJ2-5 provide the parts outside the CDR3, is EAGVAQSPRYKIIEKRQSVAFWCNPISGHATLYWYQQILGQGPKLLIQFQNNGVVDDSQLPKDRFSAERLKGVDSTLKIQPAKLEDSAVYLCASSLYRETQYFGPGTRLLVL.

The rearrangement uses TRBV28 and TRBJ1-2; no clear D gene. The CDR3 totals 12 residues. V was pared by 11 bases and J by 4 bases, with 14 bases between. The germline CDR1 and CDR2 sequences are MDHEN and SYDVKM. Here the CDR3 reads CAAEGVGYGYTF. CDR3 DNA sequence: TGTGCCGCGGAGGGCGTCGGCTATGGCTACACCTTC.

The chain couples TRBV4-1 to TRBJ1-3, with a weak D call TRBD1 (5 bases). This CDR3 is 18 amino acids long. Trimming removed 4 bases from V and 0 bases from J, with 19 bases in between. CDR1 is MGHRA and CDR2 is YSYEKL in the germline V gene. The CDR3 sequence is CASSRGPTGEISGNTIYF. The DNA for the CDR3 is TGCGCCAGCAGCCGGGGACCGACGGGAGAAATCTCTGGAAACACCATATATTTT.

This clone is a singleton in its sample. The chain is built from TRBV7-2 and TRBJ2-4; TRBD1 agrees at 7 bases. Germline trimming cut 5 bases from V and 0 bases from J; bases unmatched to any gene: 7. The CDR3 runs 16 residues. Germline CDR1 and CDR2: SGHTA and FQGNSA. The CDR3 sequence is CASSPGTVEAKNIQYF. The CDR3 DNA follows: TGTGCCAGCAGCCCCGGGACAGTAGAAGCCAAAAACATTCAGTACTTC. The complete variable domain, with remaining parts taken from reference TRBV7-2 and TRBJ2-4, reads GAGVSQSPSNKVTEKGKDVELRCDPISGHTALYWYRQSLGQGLEFLIYFQGNSAPDKSGLPSDRFSAERTGGSVSTLTIQRTQQEDSAVYLCASSPGTVEAKNIQYFGAGTRLSVL.

The chain combines TRBV3-1 (or the pseudogene TRBV3-2) with TRBJ1-6; 8 bases match TRBD1. The CDR3 runs to 14 residues. Germline V lookup: CDR1 LGHDT, CDR2 YNNKEL (reference sequence). V dropped 3 bases and J dropped 5; count of bases not matched to a gene: 0. The CDR3 protein is CASSQGQDNSPLHF. CDR3 in DNA: TGTGCCAGCAGCCAGGGACAGGATAATTCACCCCTCCACTTT.

The CDR3 nucleotides read TGTGCCAGCAGTTCGACAGGGGGCGCATACGAGCAGTACTTC. Translated: CASSSTGGAYEQYF. The chain employs TRBV6-6 and TRBJ2-7; 10 bases agree with TRBD1. J gave up 4 bases and V 4 bases, and 4 bases lay outside the gene matches. CDR1 and CDR2 (germline): MNHNY, SVGAGI (reference sequence). There are 14 residues in the CDR3.

The CDR3 region is CASSAPGQETQYF. The DNA of the CDR3 is TGTGCCAGCAGCGCCCCGGGGCAAGAGACCCAGTACTTC. The rearrangement joins TRBV11-2 to TRBJ2-5; D might be TRBD2 (5 bases). V lost 5 bases and J 2 bases, leaving 9 bases between the germline ends. CDR1 SGHAT and CDR2 FQNNGV come from the germline V gene. The CDR3 runs 13 residues.

This sequence joins TRBV2 and TRBJ1-2; 7 bases map to TRBD1. Germline CDR1 reads SNHLY; CDR2 reads FYNNEI. V shed 3 bases and J 7 bases; nucleotides not matched to a gene: 5. The CDR3 has 13 residues. The CDR3, as DNA: TGTGCCAGCAGTGAGGGGACAGCCCTTGGCTACACCTTC. Protein sequence: CASSEGTALGYTF. Looking up the rest from reference TRBV2 and TRBJ1-2 gives the full variable domain: EPEVTQTPSHQVTQMGQEVILRCVPISNHLYFYWYRQILGQKVEFLVSFYNNEISEKSEIFDDQFSVERPDGSNFTLKIRSTKLEDSAMYFCASSEGTALGYTFGSGTRLTVV.

This rearrangement joins TRBV24-1 to TRBJ2-1; D gene ambiguous. The ends were cut back, 6 bases at V and 6 bases at J, with 17 bases in the middle. Germline CDR1 is KGHDR and CDR2 is SFDVKD. CDR3 length: 15 residues. CDR3 in amino acids: CATSLPGEPSNEQFF. The CDR3, as DNA: TGTGCCACCAGTCTACCAGGCGAGCCATCCAATGAGCAGTTCTTC.

The V call is TRBV5-1, the J call TRBJ2-2, with TRBD1 matching over 7 bases. The V gene end was trimmed by 3 bases and the J gene end by 1 base; junction bases not matched to a gene: 6. Germline V gives CDR1 SGHRS, CDR2 YFSETQ. There are 16 residues in the CDR3. The CDR3 region has the DNA TGCGCCAGCAGCTCCCTCGACAGGGTGAACACCGGGGAGCTGTTTTTT. Amino acid sequence: CASSSLDRVNTGELFF.